Given below is one T cell receptor beta chain in context. The data stem from a study of blood T cell repertoires in COVID-19. Study information: The samples span acute and convalescent COVID-19 from the United States, Italy and Spain. The cDNA or gDNA used as material had been derived from T cells, B-cell-depleted T cells, or PBMCs.

Per the authors' pipeline: Reference gene primer amplification gave estimated nucleated cell counts. The repertoire was sequenced with immunoSEQ multiplex PCR; TCRdb's copy has only in-frame clones and lacks some. The DNA gave D and trimming, while V, J and clone size come from that table. The sample includes 250,000 to 350,000 clones, about 88% of them seen just once. Trimming stripped 5 bases from V and 6 bases from J, with 10 bases between. This CDR3 has 12 residues. Germline V gene lookup returns CDR1 SGHVS and CDR2 FNYEAQ. This TCR was recovered from an older woman with acute or convalescent COVID-19. This chain connects TRBV7-6 to TRBJ1-2; no firm D call. Sample: peripheral blood. CDR3 amino acids: CASSRYGDGYTF. The DNA of the CDR3 is TGTGCCAGCAGCCGGTACGGAGATGGCTACACCTTC.